The entry below describes one TCR beta chain. The antigen remains undetermined. Unsorted bulk tissue of about 20-31 mg yielded co-extracted RNA and DNA. Every single tumor sample held over 85% viable tumor cells. The researchers produced TCR beta cDNA from 400 to 650 ng total RNA with a constant-region primer. Three nested multiplex PCR rounds, a slightly modified ARM-PCR, produced the libraries for TCR beta. Each of the first two PCR rounds ran about 9 cycles with TRBV1-TRBV30 forward and C-beta reverse primers. MiXCR, run by TCRdb on the multiplex PCR reads, gives a single entry per CDR3 protein. The sample shows tens of thousands of distinct CDR3 sequences, around three quarters of them seen only once. This specimen belongs to a study of tumor-infiltrating lymphocytes in primary liver carcinoma. Looking at the study overall: The tumors ranged from about 4 to 10 cm across and fell within stage T1-T3 N0M0. Study-wide results and limits: Pairs of tumor regions overlapped more than tumor-adjacent and tumor-blood pairs did.

The CDR3 has 13 residues. Sequenced sample: liver tumor tissue from sampling region 3. Subset defined: tumor region T3, left-lateral pole. This rearrangement joins TRBV12-3 or TRBV12-4 to TRBJ2-2; 9 nucleotides agree with TRBD2. This TCR derives from a middle-aged man with primary liver carcinoma and hepatitis B virus infection. The CDR3 DNA sequence: TGTGGGATCTGGACTAGCGCCACCGGGGAGCTGTTTTTT. Protein product: CGIWTSATGELFF.